This TCR beta chain was profiled in a study of blood T cell repertoires in COVID-19. Using immunoSEQ multiplex PCR, the repertoire was profiled, and TCRdb retains in-frame clones only, with some absent. The repertoire has about 140,000 clones, 80% to 90% of them found once; the top ten carry about 1.7%. CDR3 length: 14 amino acids. The V end was cut by 2 bases, the J end by 5 bases, with 12 bases between. Germline CDR1 MDHEN, CDR2 SYDVKM. Sequenced input: peripheral blood. The source is a woman in her fifties or sixties with acute or convalescent COVID-19. The chain has TRBV28 and TRBJ1-2; tentative D call: TRBD1 (5 bases). CDR3 protein: CASSLTLSGYGYTF. CDR3 sequence (DNA): TGTGCCAGCAGTTTAACCCTATCAGGGTATGGCTACACCTTC.